This T cell receptor (beta chain) appears in the sequencing data of a study of graft-versus-host responses after intestinal transplantation. Study in general: All recipients were transplanted with multivisceral, liver-intestinal, or isolated intestinal grafts. Tacrolimus plus steroids were given to all recipients for approximately three years, preceded by anti-thymocyte globulin induction.

Data came from immunoSEQ multiplex PCR; TCRdb stores just in-frame clones and leaves some out. Here the sample spans some 120,000 clones, approximately 92% being singletons. Deletions cut 4 bases from V and 0 bases from J, with 11 bases between. Per germline, CDR1 SGHRS and CDR2 YFSETQ. CDR3 length: 15 amino acids. Comments on this clone: What it binds is unknown.

Points from the study as a whole: GvH clones occurred in recipient marrow; some first appeared in ileum or blood. Early post-transplant declines in HvG were associated with peak levels of circulating GvH clones.

The material sequenced was unstimulated CD4+ T cells sorted from spleen or lymph node cells, taken before intestinal transplant. The receptor comes from a human donor who received an intestinal transplant. The V call is TRBV5-1, the J call TRBJ2-1; no reliable D call. The CDR3 spells CASSLLSSSYNEQFF. CDR3 in DNA: TGCGCCAGCAGCCTCCTTAGCAGCTCCTACAATGAGCAGTTCTTC.